This T cell receptor beta chain was recorded in a study of blood T cells in healthy people across ages. Combining a sample-barcoded 5' primer with a J-beta primer mix, a second PCR ran for roughly 7 to 12 cycles. TCRdb reprocessed the 5' RACE reads via MiXCR and lists one record per CDR3 protein. The repertoire includes nearly 800,000 distinct CDR3 sequences, 25% of them detected once, and approximately 4% sits in the top ten. The V gene's germline CDR1 is MNHEY and CDR2 SMNVEV (reference sequence). The V and J ends lost 6 bases and 3 bases, in that order; junction bases with no gene match: 1. There are 14 residues in the CDR3. Study results and caveats: CMV status of donors was unknown, possibly confounding expanded clonotype changes. Diversity estimates from one million T cells were considered underestimates.

On this clonotype itself: The antigen remains undetermined.

These data were likewise used in another study, on T cells of mothers and their children. From that second work: Added by the second PCR's M1S primer were sample barcodes and 2-4 random nucleotides. Reads obtained per mother exceeded 9 million TCR beta CDR3 reads, with 3 million to 3.5 million obtained per child.

The origin of this receptor is a boy younger than 18 in good health. The gene calls are TRBV27 and TRBJ2-1; 11 bases align to TRBD2. Sequenced input: blood. The DNA for the CDR3 is TGTGCCAGCAGGGGACTAGCGGACTACAATGAGCAGTTCTTC. Amino acids: CASRGLADYNEQFF.